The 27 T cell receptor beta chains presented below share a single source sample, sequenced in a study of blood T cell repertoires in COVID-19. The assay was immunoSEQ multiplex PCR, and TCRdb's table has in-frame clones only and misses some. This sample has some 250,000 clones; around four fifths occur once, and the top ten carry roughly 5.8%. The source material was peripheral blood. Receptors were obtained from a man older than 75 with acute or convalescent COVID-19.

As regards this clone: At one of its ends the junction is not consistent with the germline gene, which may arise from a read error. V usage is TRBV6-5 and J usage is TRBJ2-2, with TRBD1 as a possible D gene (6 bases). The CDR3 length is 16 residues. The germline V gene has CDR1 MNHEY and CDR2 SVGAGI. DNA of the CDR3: TGTGCCAGCAGGTACTCAGGGGCTCGGAACACCGGGGAGCTGTTTTTT. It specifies CASRYSGARNTGELFF.

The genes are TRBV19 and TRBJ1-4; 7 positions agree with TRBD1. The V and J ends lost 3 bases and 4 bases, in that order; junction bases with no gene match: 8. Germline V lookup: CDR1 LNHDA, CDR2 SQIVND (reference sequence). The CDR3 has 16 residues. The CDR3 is CASSMTRDRHNEKLFF. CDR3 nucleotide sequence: TGTGCCAGTAGTATGACCCGGGACAGACATAATGAAAAACTGTTTTTT.

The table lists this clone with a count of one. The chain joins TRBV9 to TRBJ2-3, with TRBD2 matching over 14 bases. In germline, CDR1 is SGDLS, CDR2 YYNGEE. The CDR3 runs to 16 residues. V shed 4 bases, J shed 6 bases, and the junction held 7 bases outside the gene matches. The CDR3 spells CASSLRTSGRSDTQYF. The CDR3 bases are TGTGCCAGCAGCTTACGGACTAGCGGGAGGTCCGATACGCAGTATTTT.

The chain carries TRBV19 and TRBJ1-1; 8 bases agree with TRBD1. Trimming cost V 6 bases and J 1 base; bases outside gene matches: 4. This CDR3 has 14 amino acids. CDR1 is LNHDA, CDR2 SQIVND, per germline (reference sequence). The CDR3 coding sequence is TGTGCCAGTAGGGTGACAGGGGCGAACACTGAAGCTTTCTTT. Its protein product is CASRVTGANTEAFF. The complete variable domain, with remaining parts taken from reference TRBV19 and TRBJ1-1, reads DGGITQSPKYLFRKEGQNVTLSCEQNLNHDAMYWYRQDPGQGLRLIYYSQIVNDFQKGDIAEGYSVSREKKESFPLTVTSAQKNPTAFYLCASRVTGANTEAFFGQGTRLTVV.

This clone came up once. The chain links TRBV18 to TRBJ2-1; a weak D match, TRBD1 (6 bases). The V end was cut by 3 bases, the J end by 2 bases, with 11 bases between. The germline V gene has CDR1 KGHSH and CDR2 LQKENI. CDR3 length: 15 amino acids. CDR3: CASSPMQGPYNEQFF. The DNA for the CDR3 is TGTGCCAGCTCACCGATGCAGGGGCCCTACAATGAGCAGTTCTTC.

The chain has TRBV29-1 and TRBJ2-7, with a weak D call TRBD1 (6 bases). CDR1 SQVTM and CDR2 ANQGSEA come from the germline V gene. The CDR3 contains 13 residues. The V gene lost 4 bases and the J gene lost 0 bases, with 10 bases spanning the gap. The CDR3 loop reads CSVVDRSSYEQYF. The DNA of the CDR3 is TGCAGCGTTGTTGACAGGAGCTCCTACGAGCAGTACTTC.

This CDR3 is CASRVSGSANEQFF. The DNA of the CDR3 is TGCGCCAGCAGGGTTAGCGGGAGTGCGAATGAGCAGTTCTTC. V gene TRBV5-1 combines with J gene TRBJ2-1; 9 positions agree with TRBD2. Germline loops: CDR1 SGHRS, CDR2 YFSETQ. The ends lost 5 bases at V and 7 bases at J; junction bases unmatched: 7. This CDR3 contains 14 residues.

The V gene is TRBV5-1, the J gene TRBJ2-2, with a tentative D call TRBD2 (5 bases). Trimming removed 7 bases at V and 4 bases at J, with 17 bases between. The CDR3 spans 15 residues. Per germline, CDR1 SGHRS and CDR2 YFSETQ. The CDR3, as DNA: TGCGCCAGCGGCCCAGCGGTACGCACCACCGGGGAGCTGTTTTTT. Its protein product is CASGPAVRTTGELFF.

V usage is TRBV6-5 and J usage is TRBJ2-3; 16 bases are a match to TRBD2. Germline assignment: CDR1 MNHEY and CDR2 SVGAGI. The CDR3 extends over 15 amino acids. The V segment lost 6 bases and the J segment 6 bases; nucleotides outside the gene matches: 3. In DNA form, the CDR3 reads TGTGCCAGCAGACCGGGACTAGCGGGAGGGGATACGCAGTATTTT. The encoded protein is CASRPGLAGGDTQYF.

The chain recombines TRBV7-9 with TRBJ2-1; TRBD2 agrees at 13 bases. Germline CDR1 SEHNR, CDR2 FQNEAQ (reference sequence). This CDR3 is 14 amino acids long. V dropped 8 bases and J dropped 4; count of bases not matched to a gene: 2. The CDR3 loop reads CASGLAGVYNEQFF. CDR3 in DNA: TGTGCCAGCGGACTAGCGGGAGTGTACAATGAGCAGTTCTTC.

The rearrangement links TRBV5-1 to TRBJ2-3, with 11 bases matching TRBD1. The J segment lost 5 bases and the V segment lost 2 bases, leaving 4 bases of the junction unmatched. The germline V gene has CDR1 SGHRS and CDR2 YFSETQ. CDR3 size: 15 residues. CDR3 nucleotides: TGCGCCAGCAGCTTCGGGACAGGGGGTAGAGATACGCAGTATTTT. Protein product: CASSFGTGGRDTQYF. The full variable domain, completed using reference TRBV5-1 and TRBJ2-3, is KAGVTQTPRYLIKTRGQQVTLSCSPISGHRSVSWYQQTPGQGLQFLFEYFSETQRNKGNFPGRFSGRQFSNSRSEMNVSTLELGDSALYLCASSFGTGGRDTQYFGPGTRLTVL.

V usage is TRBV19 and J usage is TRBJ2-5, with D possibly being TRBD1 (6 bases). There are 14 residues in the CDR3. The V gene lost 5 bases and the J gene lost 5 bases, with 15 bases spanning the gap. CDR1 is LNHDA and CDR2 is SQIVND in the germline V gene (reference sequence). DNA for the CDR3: TGTGCCAGTAGTGATATACAGGGTGAGGAGACCCAGTACTTC. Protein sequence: CASSDIQGEETQYF.

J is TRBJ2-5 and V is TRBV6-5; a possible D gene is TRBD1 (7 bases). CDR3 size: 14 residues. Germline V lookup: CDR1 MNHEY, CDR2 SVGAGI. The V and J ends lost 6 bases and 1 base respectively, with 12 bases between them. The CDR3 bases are TGTGCCAGCAGGGACAGGAGGGGCCAAGAGACCCAGTACTTC. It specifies CASRDRRGQETQYF.

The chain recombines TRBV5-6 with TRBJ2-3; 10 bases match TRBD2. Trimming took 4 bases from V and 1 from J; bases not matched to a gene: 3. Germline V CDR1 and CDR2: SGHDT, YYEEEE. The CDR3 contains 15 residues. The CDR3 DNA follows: TGTGCCAGCAGCCAAGCGGGGGGGCGCACAGATACGCAGTATTTT. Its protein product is CASSQAGGRTDTQYF.

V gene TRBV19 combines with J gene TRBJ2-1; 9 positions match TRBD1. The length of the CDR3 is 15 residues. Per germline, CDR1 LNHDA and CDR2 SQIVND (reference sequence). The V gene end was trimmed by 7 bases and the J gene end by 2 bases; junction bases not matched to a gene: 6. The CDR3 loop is CASTPGTGPYNEQFF. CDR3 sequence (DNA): TGTGCCAGTACCCCCGGGACAGGGCCCTACAATGAGCAGTTCTTC.

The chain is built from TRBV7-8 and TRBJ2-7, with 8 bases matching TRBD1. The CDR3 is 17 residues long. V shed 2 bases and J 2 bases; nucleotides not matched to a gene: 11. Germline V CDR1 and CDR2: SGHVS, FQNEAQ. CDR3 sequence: CASSLYRGLEGPYEQYF. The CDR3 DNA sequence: TGTGCCAGCAGCTTATACAGGGGGTTGGAGGGTCCCTACGAGCAGTACTTC.

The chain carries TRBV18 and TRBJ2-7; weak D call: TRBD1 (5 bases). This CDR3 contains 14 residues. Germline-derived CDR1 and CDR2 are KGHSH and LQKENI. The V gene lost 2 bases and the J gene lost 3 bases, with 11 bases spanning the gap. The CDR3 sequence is CASSPGQGRYEQYF. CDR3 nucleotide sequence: TGTGCCAGCTCACCAGGACAAGGACGCTACGAGCAGTACTTC.

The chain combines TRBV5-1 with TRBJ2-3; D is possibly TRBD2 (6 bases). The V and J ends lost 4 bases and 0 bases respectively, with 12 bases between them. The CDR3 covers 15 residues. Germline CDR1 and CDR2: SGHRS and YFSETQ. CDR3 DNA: TGCGCCAGCAGCCCGGGAGTAACTAGCACAGATACGCAGTATTTT. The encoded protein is CASSPGVTSTDTQYF.

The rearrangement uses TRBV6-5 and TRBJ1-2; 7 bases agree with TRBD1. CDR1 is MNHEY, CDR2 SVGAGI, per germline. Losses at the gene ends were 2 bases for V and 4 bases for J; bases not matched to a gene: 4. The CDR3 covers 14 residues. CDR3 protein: CASSYDRDGYGYTF. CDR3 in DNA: TGTGCCAGCAGTTACGACAGGGATGGCTATGGCTACACCTTC.

The CDR3 loop reads CASSGQGRMEAFF. The CDR3 bases are TGTGCCAGCAGTGGACAGGGGCGAATGGAAGCTTTCTTT. The chain links TRBV2 to TRBJ1-1, with 8 bases fitting TRBD1. The germline V gene encodes CDR1 SNHLY and CDR2 FYNNEI. CDR3 length equals 13 residues. The junction had 6 bases not matched to a gene; V was cut back by 4 bases and J by 8 bases.

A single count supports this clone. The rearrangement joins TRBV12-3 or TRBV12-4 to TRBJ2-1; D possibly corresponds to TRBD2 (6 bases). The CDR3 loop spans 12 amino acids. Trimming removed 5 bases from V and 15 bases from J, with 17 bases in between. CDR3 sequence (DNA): TGTGCCAGCAGTACGGGACTTGCGGGACGGTTCTTC. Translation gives CASSTGLAGRFF.

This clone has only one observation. DNA for the CDR3: TGTGCCAGCAGTAAGGACAGGGGAGTTTTTCAGCCCCAGCATTTT. It translates to CASSKDRGVFQPQHF. The chain uses TRBV6-6 and TRBJ1-5; TRBD1 matches 9 bases. CDR1 is MNHNY, CDR2 SVGAGI, per germline (reference sequence). V lost 5 bases, J lost 6 bases, and 8 bases stayed unmatched. The CDR3 totals 15 residues.

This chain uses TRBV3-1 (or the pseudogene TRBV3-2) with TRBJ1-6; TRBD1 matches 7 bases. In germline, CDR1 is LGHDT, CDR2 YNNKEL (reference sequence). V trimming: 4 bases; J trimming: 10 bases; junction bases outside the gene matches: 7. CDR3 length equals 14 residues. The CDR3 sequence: CASSPTGISSPLHF. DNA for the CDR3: TGTGCCAGCAGCCCGACAGGGATTAGCTCACCCCTCCACTTT.

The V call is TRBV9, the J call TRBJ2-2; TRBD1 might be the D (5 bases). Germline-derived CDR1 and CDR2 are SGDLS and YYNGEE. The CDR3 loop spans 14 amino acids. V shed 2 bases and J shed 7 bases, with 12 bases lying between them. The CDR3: CASSVRTGGGELFF. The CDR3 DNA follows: TGTGCCAGCAGCGTGCGAACAGGCGGCGGGGAGCTGTTTTTT. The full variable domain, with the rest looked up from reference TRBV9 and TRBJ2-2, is DSGVTQTPKHLITATGQRVTLRCSPRSGDLSVYWYQQSLDQGLQFLIQYYNGEERAKGNILERFSAQQFPDLHSELNLSSLELGDSALYFCASSVRTGGGELFFGEGSRLTVL.

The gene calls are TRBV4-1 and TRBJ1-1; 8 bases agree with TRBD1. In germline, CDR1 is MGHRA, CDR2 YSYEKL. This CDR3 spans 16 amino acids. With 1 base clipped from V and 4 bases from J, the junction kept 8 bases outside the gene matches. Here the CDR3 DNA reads TGCGCCAGCAGCCAAGTCGCGGACAGGGTGGGCACTGAAGCTTTCTTT. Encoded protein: CASSQVADRVGTEAFF.

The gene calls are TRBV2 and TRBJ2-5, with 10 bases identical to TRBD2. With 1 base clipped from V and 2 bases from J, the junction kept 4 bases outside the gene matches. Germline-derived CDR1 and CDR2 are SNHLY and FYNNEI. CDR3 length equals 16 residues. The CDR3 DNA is TGTGCCAGCAGTGAAGTCTTAGCGGGGGGTCAAGAGACCCAGTACTTC. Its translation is CASSEVLAGGQETQYF.

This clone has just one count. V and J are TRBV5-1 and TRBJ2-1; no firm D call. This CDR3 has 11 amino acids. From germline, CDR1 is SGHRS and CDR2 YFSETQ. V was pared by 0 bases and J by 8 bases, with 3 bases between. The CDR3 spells CASSLAYEQFF. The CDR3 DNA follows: TGCGCCAGCAGCTTGGCTTATGAGCAGTTCTTC.